These T cell receptor beta chains were read from a single sample in a study of blood T cells in healthy people across ages. Each CDR3 protein is one row after TCRdb ran MiXCR on the 5' RACE reads. The table includes hundreds of thousands of distinct CDR3 sequences, approximately 25% detected once. In addition, the sample was reused for a study of T cells of mothers and their children.

Sequences were obtained from blood. These TCRs come from a boy younger than 18 in good health. CDR3s include the opening cysteine and the closing phenylalanine or tryptophan. Fields, in order: V gene, clone size, J gene, D gene, CDR3 length, CDR3 DNA, CDR3 protein. The D gene is left open where the match is weak. Size is stated for part of the rows, as once, few or many counts, or as a class when the clone is expanded.

>TRBV7-9|.|TRBJ1-2|.|11
TGTGCCAGCAGCTTACACATCGGCTACACCTTC
CASSLHIGYTF
>TRBV20-1|once|TRBJ1-5|TRBD1|15
TGCAGTGCTCTTACAGGGGGTAATAGCAATCAGCCCCAGCATTTT
CSALTGGNSNQPQHF
>TRBV29-1|few|TRBJ2-5|.|13
TGCAGCGGTAGGGACGGTAACCAAGAGACCCAGTACTTC
CSGRDGNQETQYF
>TRBV20-1|.|TRBJ2-5|.|11
TGCAGTGCTAGTCAGGGGGAGACCCAGTACTTC
CSASQGETQYF
>TRBV29-1|few|TRBJ2-4|.|13
TGCAGCGTTGCTATCGATTGGGGACCCAGGAAGTACTTC
CSVAIDWGPRKYF
>TRBV27|few|TRBJ2-5|.|14
TGTGCCAGCAGTCGAACTGAGGACCAAGAGACCCAGTACTTC
CASSRTEDQETQYF
>TRBV29-1|.|TRBJ2-5|TRBD1|15
TGCAGCGTTGATCTAAGGGACAGTACCCAAGAGACCCAGTACTTC
CSVDLRDSTQETQYF
>TRBV6-1|few|TRBJ2-2|.|13
TGTGCCAACAGGGCAGGGGCCACCGGGGAGCTGTTTTTT
CANRAGATGELFF
>TRBV28|few|TRBJ2-5|.|15
TGTGCCAGCAGTCTCCGGGCTGCCAGCCAAGAGACCCAGTACTTC
CASSLRAASQETQYF
>TRBV12-3/TRBV12-4|.|TRBJ2-1|.|13
TGTGCCAGCAGTCTGATACAGGGTAATGAGCAGTTCTTC
CASSLIQGNEQFF
>TRBV10-3|.|TRBJ2-1|.|14
TGTGCCATCTATACAGGGTTTCTGGGCGATGAGCAGTTCTTC
CAIYTGFLGDEQFF
>TRBV12-5|few|TRBJ2-2|.|11
TGTGCTAGTGGGGCATTAGGGGAGCTGTTTTTT
CASGALGELFF
>TRBV9|few|TRBJ2-7|.|14
TGTGCCAGCAGCGTAGCCTTCGACAACTACGAGCAGTACTTC
CASSVAFDNYEQYF
>TRBV13|few|TRBJ2-5|.|17
TGTGCCAGCAGCCACGACTTCCGGCCCAGGGGTGGAGAGACCCAGTACTTC
CASSHDFRPRGGETQYF
>TRBV14|few|TRBJ2-1|.|17
TGTGCCAGCAGCCTCGGTCTGGGGAAGGGGCCTCGAAATGAGCAGTTCTTC
CASSLGLGKGPRNEQFF
>TRBV29-1|few|TRBJ2-7|.|12
TGCAGCGTACTGCAGGGGTTCGGCGAGCAGTACTTC
CSVLQGFGEQYF
>TRBV6-5|few|TRBJ1-1|TRBD1|15
TGTGCCAGCAGTTTTACAGGGGGCGGGTACACTGAAGCCTTCTTT
CASSFTGGGYTEAFF
>TRBV28|.|TRBJ2-5|TRBD1|17
TGTGCCAGCAGTTTATTCCAGGGGGCCGGCGGCCAAGAGACCCAGTACTTC
CASSLFQGAGGQETQYF
>TRBV4-3|.|TRBJ2-5|TRBD1|15
TGCGCCAGCAGCCAGGGGACAGGGGACCAAGAGACCCAGTACTTC
CASSQGTGDQETQYF
>TRBV11-1|few|TRBJ2-1|.|14
TGTGCCAGCAGCTTAAGAAACTCCGACTATGAGCAGTTCTTC
CASSLRNSDYEQFF
>TRBV4-3|.|TRBJ1-2|TRBD1|16
TGCGCCAGCAGCCAAGGGGGGGACAGGGAACTTTATGGCTACACCTTC
CASSQGGDRELYGYTF
>TRBV5-6|few|TRBJ2-3|TRBD2|14
TGTGCCAGCGCTCTAGCGGGACTCACAGATACGCAGTATTTT
CASALAGLTDTQYF
>TRBV4-1|.|TRBJ2-5|.|18
TGCGCCAGCAGCCAAGACTACGTACTTACGAGTACACAAGAGACCCAGTGCTTC
CASSQDYVLTSTQETQCF
>TRBV28|few|TRBJ2-3|TRBD2|15
TGTGCCAGCCGACTAGCGGGAGAAGGTACAGATACGCAGTATTTT
CASRLAGEGTDTQYF
>TRBV2|.|TRBJ2-7|.|14
TGTGCCAGCAGTGATGACCCCGAGTCCTACGAGCAGTACTTC
CASSDDPESYEQYF
>TRBV29-1|.|TRBJ2-5|.|13
TGCAGCGTTGACGCGGGACAAGTAGAGACCCAGTACTTC
CSVDAGQVETQYF
>TRBV14|.|TRBJ1-2|.|15
TGTGCCAGCAGCCAAGTGGCCCCCGGAAGCTATGGCTACACCTTC
CASSQVAPGSYGYTF
>TRBV6-2/TRBV6-3|.|TRBJ2-3|TRBD2|17
TGTGCCAGCAGCTCCCCCTTATTGGCGGGGGAATGGGATACGCAGTATTTT
CASSSPLLAGEWDTQYF
>TRBV12-3/TRBV12-4|.|TRBJ1-4|.|15
TGTGCCAGCAGTTCCCCCGGGCGGGGGAATGAAAAACTGTTTTTT
CASSSPGRGNEKLFF
>TRBV7-9|few|TRBJ2-6|.|16
TGTGCCAGCAGCTTCGAGGGGTATCGTGGGGCCAACGTCCTGACTTTC
CASSFEGYRGANVLTF
>TRBV20-1|.|TRBJ1-1|.|12
TGCAGTGCTAGAGTGGCGGGCACTGAAGCTTTCTTT
CSARVAGTEAFF
>TRBV28|.|TRBJ1-2|.|14
TGTGCCAGCAGTTTAGGACGGAGGCTGTATGGCTACACCTTC
CASSLGRRLYGYTF
>TRBV11-2|few|TRBJ2-7|.|15
TGTGCCAGCAGCTTACACTTGGAGGGGGGCTACGAGCAGTACTTC
CASSLHLEGGYEQYF
>TRBV4-3|few|TRBJ2-7|.|14
TGCGCCAGCAGCCAAGGGAAGGGGGTATACGAGCAGTACTTC
CASSQGKGVYEQYF
>TRBV24-1|few|TRBJ2-3|.|15
TGTGCCACCAGTGCCCCAAGGATCAACACAGATACGCAGTATTTT
CATSAPRINTDTQYF
>TRBV4-1|.|TRBJ1-5|.|13
TGCGCCAGCAGCCAAGATGGTAAACTACCCCAGCATTTT
CASSQDGKLPQHF
>TRBV4-2|few|TRBJ2-7|TRBD1|15
TGTGCCAGCAGCTCCCCCGGGACAGGGGCCTACGAGCAGTACTTC
CASSSPGTGAYEQYF
>TRBV12-3/TRBV12-4|.|TRBJ2-3|TRBD2|16
TGTGCCAGCAGTTTGGAAGCGGGGGGGCCAGCAGATACGCAGTATTTT
CASSLEAGGPADTQYF
>TRBV6-5|.|TRBJ1-3|TRBD1|15
TGTGCCAGCAGTTGGGGACAGGTCTCTGGAAACACCATATATTTT
CASSWGQVSGNTIYF
>TRBV2|.|TRBJ2-7|.|13
TGTGCCAGCAGTGGGGGAATGGGATACGAGCAGTACTTC
CASSGGMGYEQYF
>TRBV19|.|TRBJ1-2|.|15
TGTGCCAGTATCCCCGGATACGGGGTGACCTATGGCTACACCTTC
CASIPGYGVTYGYTF